This T cell receptor (beta chain) was observed in a study of cytomegalovirus exposure and HLA in healthy donors. The overall study: Later, an analysis reported that the 95 to 150 validation repertoires had used the same platform as the roughly 700 first-cohort repertoires.

The V and J ends lost 6 bases and 1 base, in that order; junction bases with no gene match: 7. The germline V gene encodes CDR1 SGHRS and CDR2 YFSETQ. The CDR3 is made up of 16 amino acids. This table comes from immunoSEQ multiplex PCR, and its TCRdb copy is limited to in-frame clones, with some not included. The data contain over 150,000 clones, about 90% of them seen just once; the ten biggest clones take up about 3%. The genes are TRBV5-1 and TRBJ2-2, with 9 positions matching TRBD2. Sample: PBMCs. The source is a young woman in good health and CMV-seropositive. DNA of the CDR3: TGCGCCAGCAACTCCCAGACTAGCGGGAACACCGGGGAGCTGTTTTTT. This translates into CASNSQTSGNTGELFF.